The present T cell receptor beta chain was sequenced within a study of beta chain features in type 1 diabetes. Findings and caveats of the study: Shortening of TCRB CDR3s, moderate but significant, appeared in all four CD4+ subsets of Type 1 diabetes patients.

A note on this clone: Its antigen is currently unknown.

The authors reverse transcribed all of the isolated RNA, so sequencing captured expressed TCRB transcripts. The assay was immunoSEQ multiplex PCR, and TCRdb's table has in-frame clones only and misses some. Here the sample spans 300,000 to 400,000 clones, approximately 12% being singletons. The TCR comes from a woman under 30 with type 1 diabetes. Sequencing was carried out using naive CD4+ T cells from blood.

CDR3 residues: CASSPRANTEAFF. Written as DNA, the CDR3 is TGCGCCAGCAGCCCCAGGGCGAACACTGAAGCTTTCTTT. The chain combines TRBV5-1 with TRBJ1-1; D is perhaps TRBD1 (5 bases). CDR3 length equals 13 residues. Germline CDR1 SGHRS, CDR2 YFSETQ. V was trimmed by 4 bases and J by 1 base, leaving 8 bases between them.